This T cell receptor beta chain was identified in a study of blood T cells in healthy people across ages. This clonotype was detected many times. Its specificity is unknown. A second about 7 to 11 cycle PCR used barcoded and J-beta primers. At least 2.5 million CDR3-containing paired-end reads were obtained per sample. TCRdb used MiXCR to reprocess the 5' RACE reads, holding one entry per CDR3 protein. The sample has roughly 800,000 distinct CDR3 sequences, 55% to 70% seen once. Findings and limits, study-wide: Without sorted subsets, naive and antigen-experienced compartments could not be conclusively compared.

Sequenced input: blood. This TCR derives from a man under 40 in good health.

CDR3: CASRGHANYGYTF. The CDR3 nucleotides read TGTGCCAGCCGGGGACACGCCAACTATGGCTACACCTTC. The rearrangement joins TRBV6-5 to TRBJ1-2, with D maybe TRBD1 (6 bases). The V gene lost 8 bases and the J gene lost 2 bases, with 12 bases spanning the gap. The length of the CDR3 is 13 residues. The V gene's germline CDR1 is MNHEY and CDR2 SVGAGI.